The 15 T cell receptor beta chains below come from one sample, sequenced in a study of blood T cell repertoires in COVID-19. Assay used: immunoSEQ multiplex PCR; TCRdb lists only in-frame clones, some missing. The table has fewer than 400,000 clones, 89% seen once. Sequenced sample: PBMCs or T cells enriched from blood (not recorded which). The receptor source for this set is a man aged 60 to 69 who had recovered from COVID-19.

In DNA, the CDR3 is TGTGCTAGTGGTTTGGTAGGACTAGCGGGAAAGGGAGATACGCAGTATTTT. It yields the protein CASGLVGLAGKGDTQYF. The chain joins TRBV12-5 to TRBJ2-3, with 12 bases lining up with TRBD2. The germline V gene encodes CDR1 LGHNT and CDR2 FRNRAP. The CDR3 sequence is 17 residues long. After removal of 0 bases from V and 5 bases from J, the junction contained 6 bases not matched to a gene.

In DNA form, the CDR3 reads TGTGCCAGCAGCCAGATAGGGACAGGGGGCTATTATGGCTACACCTTC. Protein sequence: CASSQIGTGGYYGYTF. The chain carries TRBV7-3 and TRBJ1-2; 12 bases fit TRBD1. Germline assignment: CDR1 SGHTA and CDR2 FQGTGA. The J segment lost 5 bases and the V segment lost 5 bases, leaving 9 bases of the junction unmatched. CDR3 size: 16 residues. Looking up the rest from reference TRBV7-3 and TRBJ1-2 gives the full variable domain: GAGVSQTPSNKVTEKGKYVELRCDPISGHTALYWYRQSLGQGPEFLIYFQGTGAADDSGLPNDRFFAVRPEGSVSTLKIQRTERGDSAVYLCASSQIGTGGYYGYTFGSGTRLTVV.

The rearrangement links TRBV28 to TRBJ1-1, with 8 bases that match TRBD1. Germline V CDR1 and CDR2: MDHEN, SYDVKM. Losses at the gene ends were 4 bases for V and 0 bases for J; bases not matched to a gene: 7. This CDR3 has 16 amino acids. CDR3 nucleotide sequence: TGTGCCAGCAGTTCCGGACAGGGCCCGATGAACACTGAAGCTTTCTTT. It yields the protein CASSSGQGPMNTEAFF.

The V call is TRBV2, the J call TRBJ1-2; weak D call: TRBD1 (5 bases). The germline CDR1 and CDR2 sequences are SNHLY and FYNNEI. V dropped 3 bases and J dropped 4 bases, with 6 bases sitting between them. The CDR3 is made up of 12 amino acids. This chain's CDR3 is CASSEGGYGYTF. CDR3 in DNA: TGTGCCAGCAGTGAGGGGGGCTATGGCTACACCTTC.

The V call is TRBV28, the J call TRBJ1-3; D call uncertain. This CDR3 is built from 13 residues. The germline V gene has CDR1 MDHEN and CDR2 SYDVKM. V was trimmed by 2 bases and J by 7 bases, leaving 9 bases between them. As DNA, the CDR3 is TGTGCCAGCAGTTTAGACACTAGCAACACCATATATTTT. This gives the protein CASSLDTSNTIYF.

This chain joins TRBV2 and TRBJ1-1; D is possibly TRBD1 (5 bases). V was trimmed by 4 bases and J by 4 bases, leaving 13 bases between them. Germline V gene data show CDR1 as SNHLY and CDR2 as FYNNEI. The CDR3 consists of 14 residues. For the CDR3, the DNA is TGTGCCAGCAGTGTTCAGGGTAGAGGCACTGAAGCTTTCTTT. Residues: CASSVQGRGTEAFF.

The gene calls are TRBV2 and TRBJ1-2; a possible D gene is TRBD1 (6 bases). Germline-derived CDR1 and CDR2 are SNHLY and FYNNEI. The CDR3 loop spans 15 amino acids. The V gene lost 4 bases and the J gene lost 1 base, with 13 bases spanning the gap. This chain's CDR3 is CASSVQGRINYGYTF. The CDR3 coding sequence is TGTGCCAGCAGTGTACAGGGAAGAATTAACTATGGCTACACCTTC.

In this sample, this clone turned up a few times. The gene calls are TRBV3-1 (or the pseudogene TRBV3-2) and TRBJ2-7, with 12 nucleotides matching TRBD2. The CDR3 runs to 14 residues. Trimming took 6 bases from V and 7 from J; bases not matched to a gene: 7. Germline V gene lookup returns CDR1 LGHDT and CDR2 YNNKEL (reference sequence). CDR3 DNA sequence: TGTGCCAGCAGGCCCGGGACTAGCGGGTTTGAGCAGTACTTC. As protein: CASRPGTSGFEQYF.

CDR3 sequence: CASSFRPSGGYYEQYF. CDR3 in DNA: TGTGCCAGCAGTTTTCGGCCTAGCGGGGGTTACTACGAGCAGTACTTC. The chain links TRBV27 to TRBJ2-7, with TRBD2 identical over 10 bases. The ends lost 3 bases at V and 3 bases at J; junction bases unmatched: 8. The CDR3 extends over 16 amino acids. Germline CDR1 reads MNHEY; CDR2 reads SMNVEV (reference sequence).

The gene calls are TRBV5-1 and TRBJ2-2, with TRBD2 as a possible D gene (6 bases). The length of the CDR3 is 16 residues. Germline CDR1 is SGHRS and CDR2 is YFSETQ. The V end lost 0 bases, the J end lost 6 bases, and 15 bases lay between the germline ends. CDR3 sequence reads: CASSLGSTSRPGELFF. In DNA, the CDR3 is TGCGCCAGCAGCTTGGGAAGTACTAGCCGTCCCGGGGAGCTGTTTTTT.

This clone came up once. The CDR3 reads CASSPRDSTFYEQFF. Written as DNA, the CDR3 is TGCGCCAGCAGCCCGAGGGACTCCACCTTCTATGAGCAGTTCTTC. The genes are TRBV4-1 and TRBJ2-1; D may be TRBD2 (6 bases). The germline CDR1 and CDR2 sequences are MGHRA and YSYEKL. Trimming took off 4 bases at V and 8 bases at J, with 18 bases between the two ends. The CDR3 has 15 amino acids.

The chain is built from TRBV5-3 and TRBJ2-2; TRBD2 is a possible D gene (6 bases). TRBV5-3 belongs to the ORF category, with a function that is uncertain. The CDR3 is 14 amino acids. V dropped 2 bases and J dropped 7 bases, with 12 bases sitting between them. The CDR3 protein is CARSLVPGDGELFF. DNA of the CDR3: TGTGCCAGAAGCTTAGTCCCGGGGGACGGGGAGCTGTTTTTT.

The chain carries TRBV7-3 and TRBJ2-3, with a possible D match to TRBD1 (5 bases). The V gene lost 5 bases and the J gene lost 1 base, with 16 bases spanning the gap. This CDR3 region has 16 residues. Germline CDR1 is SGHTA and CDR2 is FQGTGA. The chain's CDR3 is CASSARDGVGTDTQYF. The CDR3 nucleotides are TGTGCCAGCAGCGCCAGGGATGGGGTAGGCACAGATACGCAGTATTTT.

This clone was picked up a small number of times. In nucleotides, the CDR3 is TGTGCCAGCAGTGAAGGGACAGGGGGAACCCAGCATTTT. Translating gives CASSEGTGGTQHF. The chain recombines TRBV2 with TRBJ1-5, with 10 bases matching TRBD1. The CDR3 length is 13 residues. CDR1 and CDR2 (germline): SNHLY, FYNNEI. Trimming cost V 1 base and J 11 bases; bases outside gene matches: 2.

The chain combines TRBV4-3 with TRBJ2-6; the match to TRBD2 covers 7 bases. Trimming at V came to 0 bases and at J to 0 bases, leaving 5 bases not matched to a gene. The CDR3 is 18 residues long. Germline assignment: CDR1 LGHNA and CDR2 YSLEER. The DNA of the CDR3 is TGCGCCAGCAGCCAAGAAACAGGCGGGAGCTCTGGGGCCAACGTCCTGACTTTC. Translating gives CASSQETGGSSGANVLTF.